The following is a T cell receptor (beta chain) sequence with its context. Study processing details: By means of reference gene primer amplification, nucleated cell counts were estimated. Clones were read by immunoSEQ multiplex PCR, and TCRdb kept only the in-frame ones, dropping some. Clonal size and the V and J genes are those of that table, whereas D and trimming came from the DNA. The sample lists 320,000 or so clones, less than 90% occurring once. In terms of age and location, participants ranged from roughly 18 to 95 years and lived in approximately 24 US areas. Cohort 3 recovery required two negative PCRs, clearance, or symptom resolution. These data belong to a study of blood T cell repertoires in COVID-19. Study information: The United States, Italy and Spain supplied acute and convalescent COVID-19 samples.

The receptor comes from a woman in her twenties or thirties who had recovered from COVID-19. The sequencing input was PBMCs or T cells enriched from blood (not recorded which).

The CDR3, as DNA: TGCGCCAGCAGCTTGGGGGCGACGAGCTCCTACAATGAGCAGTTCTTC. Translation gives CASSLGATSSYNEQFF. V and J are TRBV5-1 and TRBJ2-1, with no clear D. Germline V gene lookup returns CDR1 SGHRS and CDR2 YFSETQ. V gave up 0 bases and J gave up 0 bases, with 10 bases separating them. This CDR3 contains 16 residues.